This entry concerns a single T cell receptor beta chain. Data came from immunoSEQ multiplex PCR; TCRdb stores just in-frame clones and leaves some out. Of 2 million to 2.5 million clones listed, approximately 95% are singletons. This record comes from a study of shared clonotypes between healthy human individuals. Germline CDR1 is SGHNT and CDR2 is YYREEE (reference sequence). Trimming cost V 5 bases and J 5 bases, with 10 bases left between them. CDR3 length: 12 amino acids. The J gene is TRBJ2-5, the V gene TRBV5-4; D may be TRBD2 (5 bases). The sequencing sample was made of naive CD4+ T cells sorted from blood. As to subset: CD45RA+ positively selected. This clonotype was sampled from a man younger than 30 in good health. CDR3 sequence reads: CASSKPGETQYF. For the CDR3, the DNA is TGTGCCAGCAGTAAACCGGGGGAGACCCAGTACTTC. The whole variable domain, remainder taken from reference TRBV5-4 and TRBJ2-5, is ETGVTQSPTHLIKTRGQQVTLRCSSQSGHNTVSWYQQALGQGPQFIFQYYREEENGRGNFPPRFSGLQFPNYSSELNVNALELDDSALYLCASSKPGETQYFGPGTRLLVL.